What follows are 25 T cell receptor beta chains derived from one specimen sequenced in a study of T cell responses to AZD1222 COVID-19 vaccine. Method: immunoSEQ multiplex PCR; TCRdb's copy keeps in-frame clones and lacks some. In the table there are more than 140,000 clones, roughly 88% of which are singletons. Sequencing used peripheral blood, obtained on day 0 of MenACWY control vaccination. All receptors derive from an adult in good health.

The rearrangement uses TRBV14 and TRBJ1-6, with D uncertain. The CDR3 is made up of 15 amino acids. Germline lookup yields CDR1 SGHDN and CDR2 FVKESK. Trimming cost V 1 base and J 7 bases, with 11 bases left between them. Written as DNA, the CDR3 is TGTGCCAGCAGCCAAGCGAAACGGACCAATTCACCCCTCCACTTT. Amino acid sequence: CASSQAKRTNSPLHF. Based on the CDR3 plus reference TRBV14 and TRBJ1-6, the full variable domain is EAGVTQFPSHSVIEKGQTVTLRCDPISGHDNLYWYRRVMGKEIKFLLHFVKESKQDESGMPNNRFLAERTGGTYSTLKVQPAELEDSGVYFCASSQAKRTNSPLHFGNGTRLTVT.

V gene TRBV7-9 combines with J gene TRBJ2-2, with D hard to call. Deletions cut 0 bases from V and 4 bases from J, with 9 bases between. Germline CDR1 SEHNR, CDR2 FQNEAQ (reference sequence). There are 15 residues in the CDR3. As DNA, the CDR3 is TGTGCCAGCAGCTTAGCGGCAGCGAGCACCGGGGAGCTGTTTTTT. It translates to CASSLAAASTGELFF. The whole variable domain, filled in from reference TRBV7-9 and TRBJ2-2, reads DTGVSQNPRHKITKRGQNVTFRCDPISEHNRLYWYRQTLGQGPEFLTYFQNEAQLEKSRLLSDRFSAERPKGSFSTLEIQRTEQGDSAMYLCASSLAAASTGELFFGEGSRLTVL.

This rearrangement joins TRBV3-1 (or the pseudogene TRBV3-2) to TRBJ1-1; D is uncertain. Germline CDR1 and CDR2: LGHDT and YNNKEL (reference sequence). The ends were cut back, 2 bases at V and 0 bases at J, with 10 bases in the middle. The CDR3 consists of 15 residues. CDR3 coding DNA: TGTGCCAGCAGCCAACACAACAGTGTGAACACTGAAGCTTTCTTT. It yields the protein CASSQHNSVNTEAFF.

This rearrangement joins TRBV4-1 to TRBJ2-7, with D maybe TRBD2 (5 bases). V lost 8 bases to trimming and J lost 3 bases, with 17 bases between them. The germline V gene has CDR1 MGHRA and CDR2 YSYEKL. The CDR3 is 14 amino acids. DNA of the CDR3: TGCGCCAGCTCATGGGCGGAGGCCAGCTACGAGCAGTACTTC. This sequence encodes CASSWAEASYEQYF.

The V call is TRBV5-4, the J call TRBJ1-4, with 8 nucleotides matching TRBD1. The CDR3 contains 14 residues. The J segment lost 8 bases and the V segment lost 4 bases, leaving 7 bases of the junction unmatched. Germline assignment: CDR1 SGHNT and CDR2 YYREEE (reference sequence). CDR3 in DNA: TGTGCCAGCAGCCGCGGGACAGGTTACGAAAAACTGTTTTTT. It is translated as CASSRGTGYEKLFF. Using reference TRBV5-4 and TRBJ1-4 for the parts outside the CDR3, the full variable domain is ETGVTQSPTHLIKTRGQQVTLRCSSQSGHNTVSWYQQALGQGPQFIFQYYREEENGRGNFPPRFSGLQFPNYSSELNVNALELDDSALYLCASSRGTGYEKLFFGSGTQLSVL.

The J gene is TRBJ2-1, the V gene TRBV4-3; D call uncertain. This CDR3 spans 13 amino acids. Looked up from germline, CDR1 is LGHNA and CDR2 is YSLEER. Between the trimmed V and J ends, which lost 3 bases and 1 base, there was a span of 4 bases. Here the CDR3 DNA reads TGCGCCAGCAGCCAGGGGTCCTACAATGAGCAGTTCTTC. It is translated as CASSQGSYNEQFF.

This sequence joins TRBV11-3 and TRBJ1-1; D is undetermined. Germline-derived CDR1 and CDR2 are SGHNT and YENEEA. This CDR3 is 13 amino acids long. Deletions cut 1 base from V and 2 bases from J, with 5 bases between. The CDR3 here is CASSLAGNTEAFF. CDR3 DNA sequence: TGTGCCAGCAGCTTAGCGGGTAACACTGAAGCTTTCTTT.

The gene calls are TRBV19 and TRBJ1-1; TRBD1 is a possible D gene (6 bases). This CDR3 comprises 14 residues. Germline-derived CDR1 and CDR2 are LNHDA and SQIVND (reference sequence). V lost 0 bases, J lost 4 bases, and 9 bases lay in between. The DNA for the CDR3 is TGTGCCAGTAGTATAGATCAGGGGCTCACTGAAGCTTTCTTT. It yields the protein CASSIDQGLTEAFF.

This chain uses TRBV18 with TRBJ1-6, with D unresolved. The V gene's germline CDR1 is KGHSH and CDR2 LQKENI. The CDR3 covers 13 residues. The V end lost 4 bases, the J end lost 8 bases, and 9 bases lay between the germline ends. The CDR3 DNA reads TGTGCCAGCTCACACGGGCCGGATTCACCCCTCCACTTT. The encoded protein is CASSHGPDSPLHF.

This chain uses TRBV7-9 with TRBJ1-4, with a possible D match to TRBD1 (6 bases). The CDR3 is 14 residues long. Per the germline V gene, CDR1 is SEHNR and CDR2 is FQNEAQ (reference sequence). Trimming stripped 5 bases from V and 5 bases from J, with 12 bases between. As DNA, the CDR3 is TGTGCCAGCAGCCCAGGGGACACAAATGAAAAACTGTTTTTT. Amino acid sequence: CASSPGDTNEKLFF.

The chain recombines TRBV2 with TRBJ1-1; no definite D call. The germline CDR1 and CDR2 sequences are SNHLY and FYNNEI. The CDR3 contains 13 residues. Deletions cut 2 bases from V and 5 bases from J, with 9 bases between. The CDR3 is CASSEWDGTEAFF. The CDR3 coding sequence is TGTGCCAGCAGTGAATGGGATGGGACTGAAGCTTTCTTT.

CDR3 sequence: CASMLQDNSPLHF. The CDR3 DNA follows: TGTGCCAGTATGCTGCAGGATAATTCACCCCTCCACTTT. The chain couples TRBV19 to TRBJ1-6; D remains ambiguous. V lost 7 bases and J lost 5, with 9 bases in between. Germline lookup yields CDR1 LNHDA and CDR2 SQIVND (reference sequence). The CDR3 length is 13 residues. Filled out from reference TRBV19 and TRBJ1-6, the complete variable domain reads DGGITQSPKYLFRKEGQNVTLSCEQNLNHDAMYWYRQDPGQGLRLIYYSQIVNDFQKGDIAEGYSVSREKKESFPLTVTSAQKNPTAFYLCASMLQDNSPLHFGNGTRLTVT.

V and J are TRBV29-1 and TRBJ2-7; perhaps TRBD2 as D (5 bases). CDR1 and CDR2 from the germline V gene are SQVTM and ANQGSEA. The CDR3 runs 13 residues. V lost 0 bases, J lost 2 bases, and 8 bases lay in between. The CDR3 DNA reads TGCAGCGTTGAAGATCCGGGAACCTACGAGCAGTACTTC. Protein sequence: CSVEDPGTYEQYF.

V gene TRBV27 combines with J gene TRBJ2-7; TRBD2 is a possible D gene (6 bases). Germline assignment: CDR1 MNHEY and CDR2 SMNVEV (reference sequence). The CDR3 covers 19 residues. Trimming stripped 2 bases from V and 0 bases from J, with 23 bases between. The CDR3: CASSLKVAGSRVGSYEQYF. The CDR3 region has the DNA TGTGCCAGCAGTTTAAAGGTGGCCGGGAGTAGGGTGGGCTCCTACGAGCAGTACTTC.

V is TRBV10-2 and J is TRBJ2-2, with 9 bases fitting TRBD1. Trimming removed 6 bases from V and 3 bases from J; junction bases left unmatched: 17. Germline values: CDR1 WSHSY, CDR2 SAAADI. The CDR3 runs to 19 residues. The CDR3 sequence: CASSARGLQGAVYTGELFF. CDR3 sequence (DNA): TGCGCCAGCAGCGCGAGGGGGTTACAGGGGGCGGTGTACACCGGGGAGCTGTTTTTT.

The chain has TRBV5-4 and TRBJ2-3, with 9 bases identical to TRBD2. Germline CDR1 SGHNT, CDR2 YYREEE (reference sequence). J was trimmed by 1 base and V by 9 bases; bases with no gene match: 6. The CDR3 length is 14 residues. The CDR3 DNA reads TGTGCCACCTCTGTAGCGGGGGGCACAGATACGCAGTATTTT. Translated: CATSVAGGTDTQYF. The variable domain in full, with the rest retrieved from reference TRBV5-4 and TRBJ2-3, is ETGVTQSPTHLIKTRGQQVTLRCSSQSGHNTVSWYQQALGQGPQFIFQYYREEENGRGNFPPRFSGLQFPNYSSELNVNALELDDSALYLCATSVAGGTDTQYFGPGTRLTVL.

V gene TRBV25-1 combines with J gene TRBJ1-1, with D uncertain. The CDR3 length is 13 residues. Germline V gives CDR1 MGHDK, CDR2 SYGVNS. V gave up 5 bases and J gave up 1 base, with 8 bases separating them. CDR3 loop: CASSFSQNTEAFF. Here the CDR3 DNA reads TGTGCCAGCAGTTTCAGCCAGAACACTGAAGCTTTCTTT.

The rearrangement links TRBV4-3 to TRBJ1-1; TRBD1 agrees at 11 bases. V was clipped by 4 bases and J by 5 bases; unmatched bases: 3. The germline CDR1 and CDR2 sequences are LGHNA and YSLEER. This CDR3 has 14 residues. The CDR3 here is CASSRGQGATEAFF. CDR3 DNA: TGCGCCAGCAGCCGAGGACAGGGGGCAACTGAAGCTTTCTTT.

This rearrangement joins TRBV7-9 to TRBJ2-3; D is uncertain. Germline CDR1 and CDR2: SEHNR and FQNEAQ (reference sequence). The CDR3 totals 14 residues. Trimming cost V 5 bases and J 1 base, with 10 bases left between them. CDR3 region: CASSPAIRTDTQYF. Written as DNA, the CDR3 is TGTGCCAGCAGCCCCGCGATACGCACAGATACGCAGTATTTT.

This clone was seen just once. The J gene is TRBJ1-6, the V gene TRBV6-5; 7 positions agree with TRBD1. V lost 6 bases, J lost 8 bases, and 4 bases stayed unmatched. Per the germline V gene, CDR1 is MNHEY and CDR2 is SVGAGI. This CDR3 comprises 13 residues. CDR3 sequence: CASSDRDDSPLHF. The CDR3 DNA is TGTGCCAGCAGCGACAGGGACGATTCACCCCTCCACTTT.

This rearrangement joins TRBV13 to TRBJ1-4; 7 bases fit TRBD1. This CDR3 has 14 amino acids. The J segment lost 8 bases and the V segment lost 5 bases, leaving 8 bases of the junction unmatched. Germline V gives CDR1 PRHDT, CDR2 FYEKMQ (reference sequence). This CDR3 is CASSARTGSEKLFF. The CDR3 DNA is TGTGCCAGCAGCGCCCGGACAGGTTCGGAAAAACTGTTTTTT.

The chain uses TRBV18 and TRBJ2-5; perhaps TRBD1 as D (6 bases). Germline assignment: CDR1 KGHSH and CDR2 LQKENI. The CDR3 extends over 16 amino acids. Trimming took 4 bases from V and 1 from J, leaving 16 bases between them. Written as DNA, the CDR3 is TGTGCCAGCTCACGTGGGCCAGGGGCATCCCAAGAGACCCAGTACTTC. Protein sequence: CASSRGPGASQETQYF.

V usage is TRBV7-9 and J usage is TRBJ2-3; possible D gene TRBD1, 5 bases. Germline assignment: CDR1 SEHNR and CDR2 FQNEAQ (reference sequence). Trimming removed 4 bases from V and 0 bases from J, with 11 bases in between. The CDR3 has 15 residues. The CDR3 region is CASSSTVFSTDTQYF. CDR3 bases: TGTGCCAGCAGCTCGACAGTGTTTAGCACAGATACGCAGTATTTT. Using reference TRBV7-9 and TRBJ2-3 for the parts outside the CDR3, the full variable domain is DTGVSQNPRHKITKRGQNVTFRCDPISEHNRLYWYRQTLGQGPEFLTYFQNEAQLEKSRLLSDRFSAERPKGSFSTLEIQRTEQGDSAMYLCASSSTVFSTDTQYFGPGTRLTVL.

This clone was seen a single time. V is TRBV28 and J is TRBJ2-7; perhaps D is TRBD1 or TRBD2 (5 bases each). The CDR3 is 12 amino acids. The germline V gene encodes CDR1 MDHEN and CDR2 SYDVKM. The CDR3 loop is CASIGANYEQYF. The CDR3 DNA reads as TGTGCTTCCATCGGGGCGAATTACGAGCAGTACTTC.

This chain connects TRBV5-1 to TRBJ2-5, with D maybe TRBD2 (6 bases). Germline lookup yields CDR1 SGHRS and CDR2 YFSETQ. The V end was cut by 0 bases, the J end by 3 bases, with 6 bases between. The CDR3 covers 13 residues. Written as DNA, the CDR3 is TGCGCCAGCAGCTTGGGGGGGGAAGAGACCCAGTACTTC. Residues: CASSLGGEETQYF. Combining the CDR3 with reference TRBV5-1 and TRBJ2-5 gives the whole variable domain KAGVTQTPRYLIKTRGQQVTLSCSPISGHRSVSWYQQTPGQGLQFLFEYFSETQRNKGNFPGRFSGRQFSNSRSEMNVSTLELGDSALYLCASSLGGEETQYFGPGTRLLVL.